The clone carrying this T cell receptor beta chain was seen only a few times. Antigen unknown. Unique-molecular-identifier-tagged TCR beta cDNA libraries were used. Approximately 500,000 cDNA molecules were obtained per 1 to 10 million input T cells. TCRdb fed the PCR reads into MiXCR, producing one record per CDR3 protein. This table has about 400,000 distinct CDR3 sequences, around a third appearing once. The CDR3 has 13 amino acids. V was pared by 7 bases and J by 4 bases, with 8 bases of the junction left unmatched. Germline V gene lookup returns CDR1 DFQATT and CDR2 SNEGSKA (reference sequence). The data stem from a study of post-analysis software for immune sequencing data. Study information: Both relapsing-remitting and secondary progressive multiple sclerosis featured among the disease courses, as did progressive-relapsing multiple sclerosis.

Study-wide results and caveats: Relative to controls, patients with multiple sclerosis showed significantly lower normalized Chao1 diversity. The study found TRBV5-6, TRBV5-1 and TRBV20-1 among about five TRBV segments more frequent in patients than controls.

This receptor was identified in a girl aged 5 to 17 with multiple sclerosis. This rearrangement joins TRBV20-1 to TRBJ2-5; 8 bases are shared with TRBD2. Material for sequencing was blood. CDR3 residues: CSVARGAGETQYF. The DNA of the CDR3 is TGCAGTGTGGCGCGGGGGGCCGGAGAGACCCAGTACTTC.